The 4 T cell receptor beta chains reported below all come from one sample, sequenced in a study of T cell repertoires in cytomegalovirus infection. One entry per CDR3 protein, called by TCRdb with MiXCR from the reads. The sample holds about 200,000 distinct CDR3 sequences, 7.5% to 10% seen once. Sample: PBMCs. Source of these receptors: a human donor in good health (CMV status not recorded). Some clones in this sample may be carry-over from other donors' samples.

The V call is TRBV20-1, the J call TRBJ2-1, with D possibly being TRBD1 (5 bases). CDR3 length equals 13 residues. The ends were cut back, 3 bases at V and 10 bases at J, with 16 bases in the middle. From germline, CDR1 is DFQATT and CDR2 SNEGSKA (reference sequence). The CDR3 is CSASGLGRSEQFF. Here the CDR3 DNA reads TGCAGTGCTAGTGGTTTGGGGCGGAGCGAGCAGTTCTTC.

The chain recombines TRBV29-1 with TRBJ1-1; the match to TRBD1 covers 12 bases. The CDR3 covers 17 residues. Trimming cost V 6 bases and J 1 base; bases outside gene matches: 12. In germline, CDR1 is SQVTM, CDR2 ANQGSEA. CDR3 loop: CSVPGQGAAWGNTEAFF. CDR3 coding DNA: TGCAGCGTCCCGGGACAGGGGGCCGCCTGGGGGAACACTGAAGCTTTCTTT.

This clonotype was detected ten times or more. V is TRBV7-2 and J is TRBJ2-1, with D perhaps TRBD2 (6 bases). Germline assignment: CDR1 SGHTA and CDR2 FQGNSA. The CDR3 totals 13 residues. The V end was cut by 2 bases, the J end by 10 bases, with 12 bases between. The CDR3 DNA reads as TGTGCCAGCAGCTTAAACGGCCGGGAGGAGCAGTTCTTC. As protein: CASSLNGREEQFF.

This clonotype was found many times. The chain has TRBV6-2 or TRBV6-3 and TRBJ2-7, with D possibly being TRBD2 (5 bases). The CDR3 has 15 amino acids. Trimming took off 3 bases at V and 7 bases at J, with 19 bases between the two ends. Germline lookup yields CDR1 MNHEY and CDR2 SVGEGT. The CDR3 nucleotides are TGTGCCAGCAGTTATATGAGCGGAACTCTGGGGGAGCAGTACTTC. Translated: CASSYMSGTLGEQYF.